These 8 T cell receptor beta chains originate from one sample sequenced in a study of OX40 agonist ivuxolimab in advanced cancers. The method was immunoSEQ multiplex PCR; TCRdb's version includes in-frame clones alone and lacks a portion of them. The sample includes about 42,000 clones, approximately 83% of them seen just once. Sequencing used CD4+ or CD8+ T cells sorted from blood, obtained in a trial of the OX40 agonist ivuxolimab. These receptor sequences come from an adult with an advanced solid tumor such as melanoma, head and neck, liver or kidney cancer.

The chain carries TRBV4-3 and TRBJ2-7; D perhaps matches TRBD1 (5 bases). This CDR3 has 15 amino acids. V gave up 1 base and J gave up 4 bases, with 14 bases separating them. Germline values: CDR1 LGHNA, CDR2 YSLEER. The CDR3 protein is CASSQVSGFGYEQYF. As DNA, the CDR3 is TGCGCCAGCAGCCAAGTATCAGGGTTTGGGTACGAGCAGTACTTC.

The rearrangement joins TRBV9 to TRBJ2-2, with 11 bases matching TRBD2. Trimming at V came to 3 bases and at J to 4 bases, leaving 8 bases not matched to a gene. Germline loops: CDR1 SGDLS, CDR2 YYNGEE. CDR3 length: 17 amino acids. DNA for the CDR3: TGTGCCAGCAGCGCCGGTCGGCTAGCGGGAGGCACCGGGGAGCTGTTTTTT. It is translated as CASSAGRLAGGTGELFF.

V gene TRBV5-4 combines with J gene TRBJ1-4, with 7 bases aligning to TRBD1. The CDR3 contains 15 residues. The V gene's germline CDR1 is SGHNT and CDR2 YYREEE (reference sequence). The V and J ends lost 3 bases and 3 bases, in that order; junction bases with no gene match: 5. The CDR3 reads CASSSQGGPNEKLFF. CDR3 DNA: TGTGCCAGCAGCTCCCAGGGGGGTCCTAATGAAAAACTGTTTTTT.

This chain uses TRBV6-1 with TRBJ1-2, with TRBD1 matching 12 bases. Germline CDR1 reads MNHNS; CDR2 reads SASEGT. The J segment lost 3 bases and the V segment lost 6 bases, leaving 5 bases of the junction unmatched. The CDR3 has 15 amino acids. CDR3 loop: CASRTGTGGHYGYTF. The CDR3 DNA reads as TGTGCCAGCAGGACCGGGACAGGGGGCCACTATGGCTACACCTTC.

The J gene is TRBJ1-2, the V gene TRBV5-1; 9 bases match TRBD1. Germline assignment: CDR1 SGHRS and CDR2 YFSETQ. The junction had 9 bases not matched to a gene; V was cut back by 0 bases and J by 6 bases. The CDR3 totals 16 residues. CDR3 DNA: TGCGCCAGCAGCTTGGCCGGGACAGGGCCCAGGGATGGCTACACCTTC. Translation: CASSLAGTGPRDGYTF.

The J gene is TRBJ2-1, the V gene TRBV28, with TRBD2 matching over 11 bases. The junction had 8 bases not matched to a gene; V was cut back by 6 bases and J by 7 bases. This CDR3 is 15 amino acids long. Germline V gene sequence: CDR1 MDHEN, CDR2 SYDVKM. The CDR3 region has the DNA TGTGCCAGCAGCTACCTAGCGGGAGGAAAGAATGAGCAGTTCTTC. This sequence encodes CASSYLAGGKNEQFF.

This chain uses TRBV28 with TRBJ2-5; D possibly corresponds to TRBD1 (7 bases). The length of the CDR3 is 15 residues. V dropped 2 bases and J dropped 4 bases, with 14 bases sitting between them. Germline V gives CDR1 MDHEN, CDR2 SYDVKM. CDR3 in amino acids: CASSLTGEVRETQYF. CDR3 bases: TGTGCCAGCAGTTTAACAGGGGAGGTTCGAGAGACCCAGTACTTC.

The V and J genes are TRBV5-8 and TRBJ2-7, with a tentative D call TRBD1 (6 bases). Germline assignment: CDR1 SGHTS and CDR2 YDEGEE. The CDR3 loop spans 14 amino acids. Trimming took off 2 bases at V and 3 bases at J, with 12 bases between the two ends. CDR3 nucleotide sequence: TGTGCCAGCAGCTTTCAACAGGGCATCTACGAGCAGTACTTC. This sequence encodes CASSFQQGIYEQYF.